These T cell receptor beta chains were read from a single sample in a study of cytomegalovirus exposure and HLA in healthy donors. Using immunoSEQ multiplex PCR, the repertoire was profiled, and TCRdb retains in-frame clones only, with some absent. The data contain roughly 170,000 clones, about four fifths of them singletons. The sequenced sample was PBMCs. The receptors come from a young man in good health and CMV-seronegative. Both conserved end residues are part of each CDR3. Fields, in order: clone size, V gene, D gene, J gene, CDR3 protein, CDR3 DNA. The D gene is left open where the match is weak. Rows give clone size only sometimes, using once, few, many, or a class for an expanded clone.

clone size: .
V gene: TRBV13
D gene: .
J gene: TRBJ2-7
CDR3 protein: CASSRDSEQYF
CDR3 DNA: TGTGCCAGCAGCCGTGACAGCGAGCAGTACTTC

clone size: .
V gene: TRBV2
D gene: .
J gene: TRBJ2-7
CDR3 protein: CASSETFSYEQYF
CDR3 DNA: TGTGCCAGCAGCGAGACATTCAGCTACGAGCAGTACTTC

clone size: .
V gene: TRBV10-3
D gene: TRBD2
J gene: TRBJ2-1
CDR3 protein: CAISETGTSGGVSQFF
CDR3 DNA: TGTGCCATCAGTGAGACCGGGACTAGCGGGGGGGTTTCGCAGTTCTTC

clone size: .
V gene: TRBV7-6
D gene: .
J gene: TRBJ2-7
CDR3 protein: CASSLVSVRDSPYEQYF
CDR3 DNA: TGTGCCAGCAGCTTAGTGTCGGTCCGGGACTCACCCTACGAGCAGTACTTC

clone size: .
V gene: TRBV7-9
D gene: TRBD2
J gene: TRBJ2-3
CDR3 protein: CASSRGRSGSEDTQYF
CDR3 DNA: TGTGCCAGCAGCCGGGGACGTAGCGGGAGTGAAGATACGCAGTATTTT

clone size: .
V gene: TRBV18
D gene: .
J gene: TRBJ2-1
CDR3 protein: CASSPLQTYNEQFF
CDR3 DNA: TGTGCCAGCTCACCACTCCAGACTTACAATGAGCAGTTCTTC

clone size: .
V gene: TRBV7-3
D gene: TRBD1
J gene: TRBJ1-1
CDR3 protein: CASSFDRVDTEAFF
CDR3 DNA: TGTGCCAGCAGCTTTGACAGGGTGGACACTGAAGCTTTCTTT

clone size: .
V gene: TRBV6-1
D gene: TRBD2
J gene: TRBJ2-4
CDR3 protein: CASSELAGGPGNIQYF
CDR3 DNA: TGTGCCAGCAGTGAATTAGCGGGAGGGCCAGGAAACATTCAGTACTTC

clone size: .
V gene: TRBV30
D gene: TRBD1
J gene: TRBJ2-7
CDR3 protein: CALLKPWTGVGSYEQYF
CDR3 DNA: TGTGCCTTACTCAAGCCTTGGACAGGGGTGGGATCCTACGAGCAGTACTTC

clone size: .
V gene: TRBV6-5
D gene: TRBD1
J gene: TRBJ2-7
CDR3 protein: CASSYSDRGYEQYF
CDR3 DNA: TGTGCCAGCAGTTACTCGGACAGGGGCTACGAGCAGTACTTC

clone size: .
V gene: TRBV5-1
D gene: TRBD2
J gene: TRBJ2-2
CDR3 protein: CASSLGPMGGDTGELFF
CDR3 DNA: TGCGCCAGCAGCTTGGGTCCCATGGGAGGGGACACCGGGGAGCTGTTTTTT

clone size: few
V gene: TRBV19
D gene: .
J gene: TRBJ1-5
CDR3 protein: CASKAHGVQAQHF
CDR3 DNA: TGTGCCAGTAAAGCCCACGGGGTCCAGGCCCAGCATTTT

clone size: .
V gene: TRBV7-2
D gene: .
J gene: TRBJ1-2
CDR3 protein: CASSFGQRYGYTF
CDR3 DNA: TGTGCCAGCAGCTTTGGACAGAGGTATGGCTACACCTTC